One TCR beta chain is described in this entry. The antigen is undetermined. The CDR3 is 15 residues long. Germline V CDR1 and CDR2: MDHEN, SYDVKM. V lost 1 base and J lost 2, with 12 bases in between. The patients serving as multiple sclerosis controls were treatment-naive. They had stable or active relapsing-remitting disease and fulfilled revised McDonald criteria. cDNA came from roughly 0.47 to 1 ug RNA primed by random hexamers. An immunoSEQ multiplex PCR amplified TCR beta CDR3 over 54 Vbeta and 13 Jbeta. TCRdb independently ran MiXCR on the immunoSEQ multiplex PCR reads; one entry per CDR3 protein. The sample yields about 300,000 distinct CDR3 sequences, around nine tenths seen once. The data were obtained in a study of CD8 T cells in Susac syndrome. Overall study results and limits: Acknowledgment was made by the study that its TCR sequencing and HLA analysis involved a relatively small number of individuals.

The material sequenced was CD8+ T cells from PBMCs. This receptor was obtained from a human donor with multiple sclerosis. J is TRBJ2-7 and V is TRBV28; D perhaps matches TRBD1 (7 bases). CDR3 amino acids: CASSLFQGGTYEQYF. The CDR3 DNA sequence: TGTGCCAGCAGTTTATTCCAGGGGGGAACCTACGAGCAGTACTTC.